The 26 T cell receptor beta chains presented below share a single source sample, sequenced in a study of T cell responses to AZD1222 COVID-19 vaccine. Some clones are missing from TCRdb's copy, which holds only in-frame ones; the method was immunoSEQ multiplex PCR. The sample has roughly 130,000 clones, roughly 93% seen once. Source: peripheral blood, taken on day 0 of AZD1222 vaccination. The receptors were sampled from an adult in good health.

CDR3 nucleotides: TGTGCCAGTAGCCCCCGGGGACTAGCGTACTACAATGAGCAGTTCTTC. Translated, it gives CASSPRGLAYYNEQFF. The V call is TRBV19, the J call TRBJ2-1; the match to TRBD2 covers 10 bases. The germline gives CDR1 LNHDA, CDR2 SQIVND (reference sequence). The CDR3 spans 16 residues. V lost 6 bases, J lost 3 bases, and 8 bases stayed unmatched. Looking up the rest from reference TRBV19 and TRBJ2-1 gives the full variable domain: DGGITQSPKYLFRKEGQNVTLSCEQNLNHDAMYWYRQDPGQGLRLIYYSQIVNDFQKGDIAEGYSVSREKKESFPLTVTSAQKNPTAFYLCASSPRGLAYYNEQFFGPGTRLTVL.

This chain joins TRBV28 and TRBJ2-7, with D perhaps matching TRBD2 (6 bases). CDR1 is MDHEN, CDR2 SYDVKM, per germline. V gave up 6 bases and J gave up 9 bases, with 24 bases separating them. The CDR3 is 15 amino acids. The CDR3 region is CASSGGTEGIRGQYF. The CDR3 bases are TGTGCCAGCAGCGGGGGAACAGAGGGTATAAGGGGGCAGTACTTC.

This chain connects TRBV7-9 to TRBJ1-1; the D gene is possibly TRBD1 (6 bases). The CDR3 has 14 amino acids. The V gene lost 2 bases and the J gene lost 1 base, with 8 bases spanning the gap. Germline V gene data show CDR1 as SEHNR and CDR2 as FQNEAQ (reference sequence). CDR3 loop: CASSLWGANTEAFF. CDR3 coding DNA: TGTGCCAGCAGCTTATGGGGGGCGAACACTGAAGCTTTCTTT.

The gene calls are TRBV7-9 and TRBJ1-2; the D gene is possibly TRBD1 (5 bases). V was pared by 0 bases and J by 7 bases, with 12 bases between. Germline-derived CDR1 and CDR2 are SEHNR and FQNEAQ (reference sequence). The CDR3 runs to 14 residues. The CDR3 coding sequence is TGTGCCAGCAGCTTAGCGGTCCAGGGAGGTGGCTACACCTTC. Encoded protein: CASSLAVQGGGYTF. Full variable domain (missing parts from reference TRBV7-9 and TRBJ1-2): DTGVSQNPRHKITKRGQNVTFRCDPISEHNRLYWYRQTLGQGPEFLTYFQNEAQLEKSRLLSDRFSAERPKGSFSTLEIQRTEQGDSAMYLCASSLAVQGGGYTFGSGTRLTVV.

The count of this clone is one. J is TRBJ2-2 and V is TRBV9, with D perhaps matching TRBD2 (5 bases). This CDR3 is 14 amino acids long. V was shortened by 5 bases and J by 4 bases, with 12 bases between the two germline ends. Germline V lookup: CDR1 SGDLS, CDR2 YYNGEE. The CDR3 spells CASRTGNPTGELFF. The CDR3 region has the DNA TGTGCCAGCAGGACCGGGAACCCCACCGGGGAGCTGTTTTTT.

The CDR3 loop is CSVEDRGTTNYGYTF. DNA of the CDR3: TGCAGCGTTGAAGATCGGGGGACGACTAACTATGGCTACACCTTC. This chain connects TRBV29-1 to TRBJ1-2, with a possible D match to TRBD1 (5 bases). Germline lookup yields CDR1 SQVTM and CDR2 ANQGSEA. V dropped 0 bases and J dropped 0 bases, with 11 bases sitting between them. The CDR3 is 15 amino acids.

The chain employs TRBV10-2 and TRBJ2-4, with no clear D. Germline V gives CDR1 WSHSY, CDR2 SAAADI. Trimming stripped 10 bases from V and 6 bases from J, with 16 bases between. There are 13 residues in the CDR3. This chain's CDR3 is CATEYDVTNIQYF. DNA for the CDR3: TGCGCCACCGAATATGACGTAACAAACATTCAGTACTTC.

The chain employs TRBV7-9 and TRBJ2-1; D is ambiguous. This CDR3 has 14 amino acids. Germline-derived CDR1 and CDR2 are SEHNR and FQNEAQ (reference sequence). The V gene lost 1 base and the J gene lost 5 bases, with 9 bases spanning the gap. The CDR3 is CASSLVGFDNEQFF. The CDR3 region has the DNA TGTGCCAGCAGCTTAGTAGGGTTTGACAATGAGCAGTTCTTC.

This clone occurred once. The chain has TRBV3-1 (or the pseudogene TRBV3-2) and TRBJ2-7; D not resolved. Germline V CDR1 and CDR2: LGHDT, YNNKEL (reference sequence). The CDR3 covers 14 residues. V lost 4 bases and J lost 0, with 10 bases in between. DNA for the CDR3: TGTGCCAGCAGCCCCCCGATGAGCTCCTACGAGCAGTACTTC. Protein: CASSPPMSSYEQYF.

This chain connects TRBV4-1 to TRBJ2-5; 8 bases map to TRBD1. V shed 4 bases and J 5 bases; nucleotides not matched to a gene: 9. The CDR3 extends over 15 amino acids. The germline V gene encodes CDR1 MGHRA and CDR2 YSYEKL. DNA of the CDR3: TGCGCCAGCAGCCCCTTAGGGACAGGCGGTGAGACCCAGTACTTC. Amino acids: CASSPLGTGGETQYF.

The chain recombines TRBV2 with TRBJ2-3; TRBD2 is a possible D gene (5 bases). The V gene's germline CDR1 is SNHLY and CDR2 FYNNEI. The CDR3 is 17 amino acids. V was trimmed by 4 bases and J by 3 bases, leaving 20 bases between them. The CDR3 DNA sequence: TGTGCCAGCAGTGCGACTATGGCTAACCCTGGTACAGATACGCAGTATTTT. It specifies CASSATMANPGTDTQYF.

The V and J genes are TRBV5-8 and TRBJ1-3; 10 bases fit TRBD1. Trimming at V came to 7 bases and at J to 4 bases, leaving 5 bases not matched to a gene. From germline, CDR1 is SGHTS and CDR2 YDEGEE. The CDR3 is 14 amino acids. CDR3 DNA sequence: TGTGCCAGCGGGACAGGGGAAGTAGGAAACACCATATATTTT. It is translated as CASGTGEVGNTIYF.

The chain uses TRBV19 and TRBJ2-2, with 9 nucleotides matching TRBD2. Unmatched junction bases numbered 9, after V lost 5 bases and J lost 5 bases. Germline CDR1 LNHDA, CDR2 SQIVND (reference sequence). This CDR3 spans 16 amino acids. CDR3 amino acids: CASSSTPGLATGELFF. The CDR3 DNA reads as TGTGCCAGTAGTTCCACCCCGGGACTAGCAACCGGGGAGCTGTTTTTT. Combining the CDR3 with reference TRBV19 and TRBJ2-2 gives the whole variable domain DGGITQSPKYLFRKEGQNVTLSCEQNLNHDAMYWYRQDPGQGLRLIYYSQIVNDFQKGDIAEGYSVSREKKESFPLTVTSAQKNPTAFYLCASSSTPGLATGELFFGEGSRLTVL.

This clone was counted a single time. This rearrangement joins TRBV3-1 (or the pseudogene TRBV3-2) to TRBJ1-3; D is undetermined. Germline V gene lookup returns CDR1 LGHDT and CDR2 YNNKEL (reference sequence). The CDR3 consists of 15 residues. The V end was cut by 1 base, the J end by 0 bases, with 7 bases between. Here the CDR3 DNA reads TGTGCCAGCAGCCAAGTACGTACCTCTGGAAACACCATATATTTT. Residues: CASSQVRTSGNTIYF.

CDR3 sequence reads: CASSSLGGPPNTEAFF. CDR3 sequence (DNA): TGCGCCAGCAGCTCATTGGGGGGACCGCCGAACACTGAAGCTTTCTTT. The chain couples TRBV5-1 to TRBJ1-1; possibly TRBD1 for D (5 bases). The CDR3 runs 16 residues. Germline V gene sequence: CDR1 SGHRS, CDR2 YFSETQ. V lost 3 bases and J lost 1, with 16 bases in between.

V usage is TRBV5-1 and J usage is TRBJ2-3; unclear D gene. The CDR3 runs to 14 residues. V was cut by 1 base and J by 4 bases, with 10 bases left in between. Germline V gene lookup returns CDR1 SGHRS and CDR2 YFSETQ. This chain's CDR3 is CASSLSGSPDTQYF. Written as DNA, the CDR3 is TGCGCCAGCAGCTTGTCAGGCAGCCCAGATACGCAGTATTTT. The full variable domain, completed using reference TRBV5-1 and TRBJ2-3, is KAGVTQTPRYLIKTRGQQVTLSCSPISGHRSVSWYQQTPGQGLQFLFEYFSETQRNKGNFPGRFSGRQFSNSRSEMNVSTLELGDSALYLCASSLSGSPDTQYFGPGTRLTVL.

The chain has TRBV3-1 (or the pseudogene TRBV3-2) and TRBJ2-7, with 11 nucleotides matching TRBD1. This CDR3 contains 16 residues. V trimming: 4 bases; J trimming: 9 bases; junction bases outside the gene matches: 14. Looked up from germline, CDR1 is LGHDT and CDR2 is YNNKEL (reference sequence). The CDR3 DNA sequence: TGTGCCAGCAGCCTTTCGGGGACAGGGGGAAAAGTAGGGCAGTACTTC. This codes for CASSLSGTGGKVGQYF.

The chain links TRBV10-1 to TRBJ2-6; possibly TRBD1 for D (5 bases). The V gene lost 3 bases and the J gene lost 2 bases, with 8 bases spanning the gap. The CDR3 runs 15 residues. Per germline, CDR1 WNHNN and CDR2 SYGVQD (reference sequence). This CDR3 is CASSERGTGANVLTF. CDR3 bases: TGCGCCAGCAGTGAAAGGGGAACTGGGGCCAACGTCCTGACTTTC.

This clone was counted once. V is TRBV3-1 (or the pseudogene TRBV3-2) and J is TRBJ1-1; no clear D gene. In germline, CDR1 is LGHDT, CDR2 YNNKEL (reference sequence). The CDR3 has 19 residues. Trimming shortened V by 0 bases and J by 3 bases, and 23 bases separated the two germline ends. The CDR3 DNA is TGTGCCAGCAGCCAAGACCCTACCGAGGTAGGCTTAAAGGACACTGAAGCTTTCTTT. It is translated as CASSQDPTEVGLKDTEAFF.

V usage is TRBV28 and J usage is TRBJ2-5; 9 nucleotides align to TRBD1. The V and J ends lost 2 bases and 4 bases, in that order; junction bases with no gene match: 11. Germline values: CDR1 MDHEN, CDR2 SYDVKM. The CDR3 runs 17 residues. The CDR3 nucleotides read TGTGCCAGCAGTTTACCCCCGGACAGGGGCCTGGGAGAGACCCAGTACTTC. Encoded protein: CASSLPPDRGLGETQYF.

The V call is TRBV6-2 or TRBV6-3, the J call TRBJ2-5, with D tentatively TRBD2 (5 bases). The V gene lost 5 bases and the J gene lost 5 bases, with 12 bases spanning the gap. The CDR3 has 13 residues. The germline CDR1 and CDR2 sequences are MNHEY and SVGEGT. This chain's CDR3 is CASSVTRGETQYF. The CDR3 region has the DNA TGTGCCAGCAGTGTAACTAGAGGGGAGACCCAGTACTTC.

The V call is TRBV9, the J call TRBJ2-3; TRBD1 is a possible D gene (6 bases). This CDR3 comprises 18 residues. The germline CDR1 and CDR2 sequences are SGDLS and YYNGEE. Trimming left V 0 bases short and J 2 bases short, with 19 bases between. The CDR3 spells CASSVEGSTGTYTDTQYF. The CDR3 DNA reads TGTGCCAGCAGCGTAGAGGGATCGACAGGTACTTACACAGATACGCAGTATTTT.

The chain employs TRBV18 and TRBJ2-5; 9 bases are shared with TRBD1. The V gene end was trimmed by 0 bases and the J gene end by 5 bases; junction bases not matched to a gene: 7. The V gene's germline CDR1 is KGHSH and CDR2 LQKENI. The CDR3 covers 16 residues. The CDR3: CASSPPTNRGLETQYF. Here the CDR3 DNA reads TGTGCCAGCTCACCACCGACTAACAGGGGGCTGGAGACCCAGTACTTC. Full variable domain (rest looked up from reference TRBV18 and TRBJ2-5): NAGVMQNPRHLVRRRGQEARLRCSPMKGHSHVYWYRQLPEEGLKFMVYLQKENIIDESGMPKERFSAEFPKEGPSILRIQQVVRGDSAAYFCASSPPTNRGLETQYFGPGTRLLVL.

The chain has TRBV6-5 and TRBJ1-1, with D possibly matching TRBD1 (5 bases). Between the trimmed V and J ends, which lost 0 bases and 4 bases, there was a span of 6 bases. CDR1 MNHEY and CDR2 SVGAGI come from the germline V gene. There are 13 residues in the CDR3. In DNA form, the CDR3 reads TGTGCCAGCAGTTACTCGAGGGGCACTGAAGCTTTCTTT. The encoded protein is CASSYSRGTEAFF.

The chain employs TRBV7-9 and TRBJ2-5; 12 bases agree with TRBD2. This CDR3 is built from 17 residues. The ends lost 4 bases at V and 3 bases at J; junction bases unmatched: 9. Germline CDR1 and CDR2: SEHNR and FQNEAQ (reference sequence). The CDR3 here is CASSYRSRLAGEETQYF. As DNA, the CDR3 is TGTGCCAGCAGCTATAGATCGAGACTAGCGGGAGAAGAGACCCAGTACTTC.

This rearrangement joins TRBV10-3 to TRBJ2-7; 7 bases are shared with TRBD2. The CDR3 contains 14 residues. The germline CDR1 and CDR2 sequences are ENHRY and SYGVKD. Trimming cost V 6 bases and J 7 bases; bases outside gene matches: 12. CDR3: CAIRPLAAPFEQYF. The CDR3 DNA reads TGTGCCATCAGGCCGCTAGCGGCCCCCTTTGAGCAGTACTTC.